This T cell receptor (beta chain) was obtained from a study of shared clonotypes between healthy human individuals. Germline CDR1 and CDR2: KGHSH and LQKENI. The CDR3 runs 18 residues. The ends lost 3 bases at V and 0 bases at J; junction bases unmatched: 8. Unsorted samples used tens of millions of PBMCs for genomic DNA. Generated by immunoSEQ multiplex PCR, the TCRdb table keeps only in-frame clones and is missing some. This table holds about 600,000 clones, around three quarters found once. The chain uses TRBV18 and TRBJ2-2, with 9 bases lining up with TRBD1. What was sequenced was PBMCs. The clonotype comes from a woman in her forties in good health. Some clones in this sample may be carry-over from other donors' samples. The CDR3 DNA sequence: TGTGCCAGCTCACCCCCTAGGGACAGGGATGCGAACACCGGGGAGCTGTTTTTT. It encodes CASSPPRDRDANTGELFF.